The 30 T cell receptor beta chains reported below all come from one sample, sequenced in a study of blood T cells in healthy people across ages. A second PCR, run for roughly 7 to 11 cycles, used a sample-barcoded 5' primer plus a J-beta primer mix. TCRdb re-derived calls from the 5' RACE reads in MiXCR, one entry per CDR3 protein. The sample has 1,500,000 or so distinct CDR3 sequences; approximately 39% are singletons. What was sequenced was blood. The receptors were gathered from a young woman in good health.

The J gene is TRBJ1-1, the V gene TRBV6-5, with a weak D call TRBD1 (6 bases). The V end lost 6 bases, the J end lost 6 bases, and 17 bases lay between the germline ends. Per germline, CDR1 MNHEY and CDR2 SVGAGI. The CDR3 has 14 amino acids. The CDR3 here is CASSPGGPRAEAFF. CDR3 bases: TGTGCCAGCAGCCCCGGGGGGCCCCGCGCTGAAGCTTTCTTT.

This clonotype appeared a few times. The chain uses TRBV4-1 and TRBJ2-3, with 13 bases aligning to TRBD2. V was clipped by 4 bases and J by 5 bases; unmatched bases: 9. The CDR3 sequence is 17 residues long. CDR1 MGHRA and CDR2 YSYEKL come from the germline V gene. The CDR3 reads CASSRRTSGGSKDTQYF. For the CDR3, the DNA is TGCGCCAGCAGCCGCCGGACTAGCGGGGGCTCGAAAGATACGCAGTATTTT.

The chain combines TRBV7-9 with TRBJ2-2; D remains unclear. Germline CDR1 reads SEHNR; CDR2 reads FQNEAQ (reference sequence). Trimming took 1 base from V and 2 from J, leaving 11 bases between them. The CDR3 has 16 residues. The chain's CDR3 is CASSLGLQINTGELFF. The CDR3 region has the DNA TGTGCCAGCAGCTTAGGGCTGCAGATCAACACCGGGGAGCTGTTTTTT.

This clonotype turned up a few times. This sequence joins TRBV29-1 and TRBJ2-7; perhaps TRBD1 as D (6 bases). Trimming cost V 7 bases and J 2 bases, with 15 bases left between them. The CDR3 consists of 13 residues. Germline loops: CDR1 SQVTM, CDR2 ANQGSEA. In DNA, the CDR3 is TGCAGCGCCGCCGTAGGACAGCCCTACGAGCAGTACTTC. Amino acid sequence: CSAAVGQPYEQYF.

This clonotype has a handful of counts. The V and J genes are TRBV7-2 and TRBJ1-2, with a tentative D call TRBD1 (6 bases). Germline values: CDR1 SGHTA, CDR2 FQGNSA. Deletions cut 1 base from V and 6 bases from J, with 15 bases between. The CDR3 contains 15 residues. CDR3 nucleotide sequence: TGTGCCAGCAGCTTAGAGGTGGGGGGCTTAAATGGCTACACCTTC. Translation gives CASSLEVGGLNGYTF.

This clonotype was seen only a few times. This chain's CDR3 is CASSTRQGNYGYTF. In DNA form, the CDR3 reads TGTGCCAGCAGCACTCGACAGGGGAACTATGGCTACACCTTC. This chain joins TRBV12-3 or TRBV12-4 and TRBJ1-2, with TRBD1 matching 8 bases. With 6 bases clipped from V and 2 bases from J, the junction kept 5 bases outside the gene matches. The length of the CDR3 is 14 residues.

Written as DNA, the CDR3 is TGCGCCAGCAGCCAGGAAAGGGGGACAGCTGCGGAAAAACTGTTTTTT. Its protein product is CASSQERGTAAEKLFF. The chain is built from TRBV4-3 and TRBJ1-4, with TRBD1 identical over 7 bases. After removal of 3 bases from V and 8 bases from J, the junction contained 12 bases not matched to a gene. CDR1 is LGHNA, CDR2 YSLEER, per germline. This CDR3 contains 16 residues.

The chain couples TRBV4-3 to TRBJ2-2; 15 nucleotides agree with TRBD2. Germline V gene data show CDR1 as LGHNA and CDR2 as YSLEER. CDR3 size: 19 residues. V was pared by 4 bases and J by 4 bases, with 10 bases of the junction left unmatched. CDR3 amino acids: CASSRRSGTSGGSTGELFF. The CDR3, as DNA: TGCGCCAGCAGCCGACGTTCCGGGACTAGCGGGGGGAGCACCGGGGAGCTGTTTTTT.

The V call is TRBV6-6, the J call TRBJ1-5; D possibly corresponds to TRBD1 (6 bases). Germline assignment: CDR1 MNHNY and CDR2 SVGAGI (reference sequence). The CDR3 is made up of 13 amino acids. Trimming stripped 5 bases from V and 1 base from J, with 6 bases between. For the CDR3, the DNA is TGTGCCAGCAGTACAGGGAGCAATCAGCCCCAGCATTTT. Its protein product is CASSTGSNQPQHF.

This sequence joins TRBV12-5 and TRBJ2-6; D not resolved. Trimming pared 9 bases from V and 2 bases from J, leaving 11 bases between. This CDR3 is built from 14 residues. Per the germline V gene, CDR1 is LGHNT and CDR2 is FRNRAP. The CDR3 sequence: CARDRRAGANVLTF. As DNA, the CDR3 is TGTGCTAGGGATCGACGCGCTGGGGCCAACGTCCTGACTTTC.

This clonotype came up a few times. V and J are TRBV6-1 and TRBJ2-1; 7 nucleotides align to TRBD2. This CDR3 is built from 15 residues. V shed 3 bases and J 4 bases; nucleotides not matched to a gene: 6. The germline CDR1 and CDR2 sequences are MNHNS and SASEGT. The CDR3 here is CASSEVASGYNEQFF. The DNA for the CDR3 is TGTGCCAGCAGTGAGGTCGCTAGCGGATACAATGAGCAGTTCTTC.

The V gene is TRBV7-2, the J gene TRBJ2-1; TRBD1 is a possible D gene (6 bases). The germline V gene has CDR1 SGHTA and CDR2 FQGNSA. The length of the CDR3 is 14 residues. V lost 5 bases and J 3 bases, leaving 11 bases between the germline ends. The CDR3 region is CASSRQADYNEQFF. DNA for the CDR3: TGTGCCAGCAGCCGACAGGCGGACTACAATGAGCAGTTCTTC. The whole variable domain, filled in from reference TRBV7-2 and TRBJ2-1, reads GAGVSQSPSNKVTEKGKDVELRCDPISGHTALYWYRQSLGQGLEFLIYFQGNSAPDKSGLPSDRFSAERTGGSVSTLTIQRTQQEDSAVYLCASSRQADYNEQFFGPGTRLTVL.

This chain uses TRBV7-9 with TRBJ2-3; 10 bases map to TRBD2. V shed 5 bases and J 3 bases; nucleotides not matched to a gene: 14. The V gene's germline CDR1 is SEHNR and CDR2 FQNEAQ (reference sequence). The CDR3 totals 18 residues. CDR3 in amino acids: CASSAKRGGRLVTDTQYF. CDR3 nucleotide sequence: TGTGCCAGCAGCGCGAAGCGGGGGGGCCGGTTGGTGACAGATACGCAGTATTTT.

The gene calls are TRBV28 and TRBJ1-5, with D possibly matching TRBD1 (6 bases). CDR3 length: 13 amino acids. Germline V CDR1 and CDR2: MDHEN, SYDVKM. The V end was cut by 3 bases, the J end by 7 bases, with 10 bases between. DNA for the CDR3: TGTGCCAGCAGTTTCACAGGGCCCCAGCCCCAGCATTTT. Its protein is CASSFTGPQPQHF.

The chain carries TRBV5-1 and TRBJ2-1; D possibly matches TRBD1 or TRBD2 (5 bases each). Trimming pared 4 bases from V and 8 bases from J, leaving 16 bases between. This CDR3 has 14 residues. Looked up from germline, CDR1 is SGHRS and CDR2 is YFSETQ. The CDR3 here is CASSGTASSYEQFF. CDR3 nucleotide sequence: TGCGCCAGCAGCGGGACCGCGAGCTCCTATGAGCAGTTCTTC.

The V and J genes are TRBV28 and TRBJ2-3, with TRBD2 matching over 10 bases. Germline lookup yields CDR1 MDHEN and CDR2 SYDVKM. V lost 10 bases, J lost 0 bases, and 7 bases stayed unmatched. The CDR3 contains 15 residues. CDR3 loop: CATKGLAHSTDTQYF. The DNA for the CDR3 is TGTGCCACCAAGGGACTAGCGCATAGCACAGATACGCAGTATTTT. Filled out from reference TRBV28 and TRBJ2-3, the complete variable domain reads DVKVTQSSRYLVKRTGEKVFLECVQDMDHENMFWYRQDPGLGLRLIYFSYDVKMKEKGDIPEGYSVSREKKERFSLILESASTNQTSMYLCATKGLAHSTDTQYFGPGTRLTVL.

CDR3 residues: CSVKWGHNEQFF. In nucleotides, the CDR3 is TGCAGCGTTAAGTGGGGGCACAATGAGCAGTTCTTC. V usage is TRBV29-1 and J usage is TRBJ2-1, with D perhaps TRBD1 (6 bases). Trimming took off 5 bases at V and 5 bases at J, with 10 bases between the two ends. In germline, CDR1 is SQVTM, CDR2 ANQGSEA. The CDR3 loop spans 12 amino acids.

The sample holds a few counts of this clonotype. The chain joins TRBV27 to TRBJ2-1; D unclear. CDR1 and CDR2 (germline): MNHEY, SMNVEV (reference sequence). The CDR3 has 13 amino acids. Trimming pared 8 bases from V and 9 bases from J, leaving 17 bases between. The CDR3 DNA follows: TGTGCCAGCCGCTCCTTGGGGTGGAGTGAGCAGTTCTTC. Encoded protein: CASRSLGWSEQFF.

J is TRBJ2-3 and V is TRBV12-3 or TRBV12-4; 9 bases line up with TRBD1. The CDR3 is made up of 14 amino acids. V dropped 6 bases and J dropped 2; count of bases not matched to a gene: 3. DNA of the CDR3: TGTGCCAGCAGGAACAGGGGGCCCACAGATACGCAGTATTTT. It encodes CASRNRGPTDTQYF.

The CDR3 sequence: CASSVRTGHTDTQYF. The CDR3 bases are TGTGCCAGCAGCGTTCGGACAGGGCACACAGATACGCAGTATTTT. The chain couples TRBV9 to TRBJ2-3; 8 bases are shared with TRBD1. V was pared by 2 bases and J by 2 bases, with 4 bases of the junction left unmatched. CDR3 length: 15 amino acids. Germline V gives CDR1 SGDLS, CDR2 YYNGEE.

The V call is TRBV6-5, the J call TRBJ2-4; maybe TRBD2 (5 bases). CDR3 length: 15 residues. V shed 0 bases and J shed 8 bases, with 14 bases lying between them. Germline V lookup: CDR1 MNHEY, CDR2 SVGAGI. Here the CDR3 DNA reads TGTGCCAGCAGTTACTCGAGTTTCACCGGGGACATTCAGTACTTC. Translating gives CASSYSSFTGDIQYF.

A few counts support this clonotype. V gene TRBV4-1 combines with J gene TRBJ1-1; TRBD1 aligns across 8 bases. The CDR3 consists of 15 residues. Germline V gene data show CDR1 as MGHRA and CDR2 as YSYEKL. With V trimmed by 0 bases and J by 4 bases, 4 bases remained unmatched. Here the CDR3 reads CASSQDQQGGTEAFF. CDR3 DNA: TGCGCCAGCAGCCAAGATCAACAGGGGGGCACTGAAGCTTTCTTT.

The chain employs TRBV14 and TRBJ2-1; D gene uncertain. The CDR3 runs 15 residues. Germline V gives CDR1 SGHDN, CDR2 FVKESK. Trimming cost V 0 bases and J 4 bases, with 10 bases left between them. The CDR3 DNA sequence: TGTGCCAGCAGCCAAGATCCGGCAGAGTACAATGAGCAGTTCTTC. This sequence encodes CASSQDPAEYNEQFF. Looking up the rest from reference TRBV14 and TRBJ2-1 gives the full variable domain: EAGVTQFPSHSVIEKGQTVTLRCDPISGHDNLYWYRRVMGKEIKFLLHFVKESKQDESGMPNNRFLAERTGGTYSTLKVQPAELEDSGVYFCASSQDPAEYNEQFFGPGTRLTVL.

The chain uses TRBV7-2 and TRBJ2-3, with D possibly being TRBD2 (5 bases). Trimming took 5 bases from V and 6 from J, leaving 18 bases between them. Germline V gene lookup returns CDR1 SGHTA and CDR2 FQGNSA. The length of the CDR3 is 15 residues. CDR3 coding DNA: TGTGCCAGCAGCACGCGGACTGGGCCCTCGGATACGCAGTATTTT. It specifies CASSTRTGPSDTQYF.

This clonotype occurred a few times. In DNA form, the CDR3 reads TGTGCCAGCAGTGATATCCGGGACATATCCTACGAGCAGTACTTC. Its protein product is CASSDIRDISYEQYF. The V and J genes are TRBV25-1 and TRBJ2-7; D may be TRBD1 (6 bases). The CDR3 is 15 amino acids. The germline V and J ends were trimmed by 3 bases and 1 base, with 13 bases remaining between them. Germline V gene data show CDR1 as MGHDK and CDR2 as SYGVNS.

The V and J genes are TRBV28 and TRBJ2-1; no firm D call. This CDR3 region has 13 residues. Germline assignment: CDR1 MDHEN and CDR2 SYDVKM. Trimming removed 3 bases at V and 5 bases at J, with 8 bases between. CDR3 in amino acids: CASSFSHNNEQFF. DNA of the CDR3: TGTGCCAGCAGTTTTAGTCACAACAATGAGCAGTTCTTC.

This chain connects TRBV7-9 to TRBJ2-5; D remains unclear. With the DNA end fitting TRBJ2-7 better, the J assignment may be wrong. The CDR3 contains 14 residues. Germline-derived CDR1 and CDR2 are SEHNR and FQNEAQ (reference sequence). CDR3 sequence (DNA): TGTGCCAGCAGCGCCCGGATAGGTGCGTACGAGCAGTACTTC. Protein sequence: CASSARIGAYEQYF.

J is TRBJ2-7 and V is TRBV20-1; 7 positions match TRBD1. The ends lost 1 base at V and 0 bases at J; junction bases unmatched: 9. The CDR3 sequence is 16 residues long. CDR1 is DFQATT, CDR2 SNEGSKA, per germline (reference sequence). The CDR3 protein is CSARGVPGTVSYEQYF. In DNA, the CDR3 is TGCAGTGCTAGAGGTGTCCCCGGGACAGTCTCCTACGAGCAGTACTTC.

This rearrangement joins TRBV10-3 to TRBJ2-5; 9 bases fit TRBD2. This CDR3 region has 14 residues. CDR1 and CDR2 (germline): ENHRY, SYGVKD. Germline trimming cut 6 bases from V and 2 bases from J; bases unmatched to any gene: 4. CDR3 DNA sequence: TGTGCCATCAGCCAGACTAGCGGACAAGAGACCCAGTACTTC. Protein product: CAISQTSGQETQYF.

This chain connects TRBV5-1 to TRBJ1-2; D not certain. Germline loops: CDR1 SGHRS, CDR2 YFSETQ. The V end lost 0 bases, the J end lost 6 bases, and 15 bases lay between the germline ends. This CDR3 has 15 residues. The CDR3 region has the DNA TGCGCCAGCAGCTTGGCGTTCGGAGTACGCCATGGCTACACCTTC. Its translation is CASSLAFGVRHGYTF.